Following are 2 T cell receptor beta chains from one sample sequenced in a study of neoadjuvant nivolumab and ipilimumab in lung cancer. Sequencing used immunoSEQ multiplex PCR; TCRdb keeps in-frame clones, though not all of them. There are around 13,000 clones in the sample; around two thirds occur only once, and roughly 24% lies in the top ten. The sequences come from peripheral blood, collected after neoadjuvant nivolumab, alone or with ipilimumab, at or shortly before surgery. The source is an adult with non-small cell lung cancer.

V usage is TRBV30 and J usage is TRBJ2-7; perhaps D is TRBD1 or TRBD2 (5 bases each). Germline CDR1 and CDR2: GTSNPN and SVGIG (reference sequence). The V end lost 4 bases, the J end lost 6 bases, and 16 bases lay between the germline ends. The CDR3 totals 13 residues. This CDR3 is CAWNPGSLFEQYF. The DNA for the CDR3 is TGTGCCTGGAACCCAGGGAGTCTATTCGAGCAGTACTTC.

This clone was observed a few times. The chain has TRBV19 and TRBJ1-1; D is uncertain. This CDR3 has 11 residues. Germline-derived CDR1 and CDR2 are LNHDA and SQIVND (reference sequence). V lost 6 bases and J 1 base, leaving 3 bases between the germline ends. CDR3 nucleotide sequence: TGTGCCAGTAGGTGGAACACTGAAGCTTTCTTT. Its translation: CASRWNTEAFF.